Below, one TCR beta chain is given with its context. What it binds is not known. The data were obtained in a study of early T cells in non-severe SARS-CoV-2 infection. Overall study context: Sequencing of bulk RNA from unsorted whole blood was done, without chain pairing.

CDR1 is GTSNPN and CDR2 is SVGIG in the germline V gene (reference sequence). V was trimmed by 0 bases and J by 8 bases, leaving 10 bases between them. This CDR3 contains 12 residues. Attachment of unique molecular identifiers was made to individual cDNA molecules. TCRdb itself ran the 5' RACE reads through MiXCR, one entry per CDR3 protein. The data contain about 87,000 distinct CDR3 sequences, around 13% of them singletons. Findings of the study overall: Clonotype matching in VDJdb favored anti-spike CD8 responses and did not capture private and CD4 specificities.

Sequenced sample: whole blood. The TCR originated in an adult who was a healthcare worker with PCR-confirmed SARS-CoV-2 infection or an uninfected control (not recorded which). The chain uses TRBV30 and TRBJ1-1; D unresolved. CDR3 bases: TGTGCCTGGAGTGTAGGGCTGGGAGAAGCTTTCTTT. Translation: CAWSVGLGEAFF.